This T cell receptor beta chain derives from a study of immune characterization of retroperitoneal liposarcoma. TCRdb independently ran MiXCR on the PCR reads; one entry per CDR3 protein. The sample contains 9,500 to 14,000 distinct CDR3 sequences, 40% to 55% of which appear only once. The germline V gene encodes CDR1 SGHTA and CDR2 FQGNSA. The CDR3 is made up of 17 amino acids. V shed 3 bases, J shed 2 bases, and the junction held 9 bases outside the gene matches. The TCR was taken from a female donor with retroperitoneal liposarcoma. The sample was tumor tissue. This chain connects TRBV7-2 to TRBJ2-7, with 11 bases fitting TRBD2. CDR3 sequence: CASSFTSGGTKTYEQYF. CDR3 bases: TGTGCCAGCAGCTTCACTAGCGGGGGTACAAAAACCTACGAGCAGTACTTC.